The next 13 T cell receptor beta chains were all read from a single sample in a study of shared clonotypes between healthy human individuals (dated by TCRdb to 2018 to 2020). The protocol used for the library was the immunoSEQ multiplex PCR assay. TCRdb took this table from immuneACCESS and kept in-frame rearrangements with V and J called. Such tables lack part of the clones; where checked against another copy, unresolved V genes explain under half of the gap, and the rest is unexplained. The sample table holds about 600,000 clones, of which 97% were seen once. The biggest ten clones account for less than 0.065% of the sample. Sequenced sample: naive CD4+ T cells sorted from blood. What this sample's cell subset or site label stands for: CD45RA+ positively selected. These receptors all come from a woman aged 30 to 39 in good health.

This clone has just one count. The rearrangement joins TRBV2 to TRBJ2-1; 14 nucleotides agree with TRBD2. CDR3 length: 16 amino acids. In germline, CDR1 is SNHLY, CDR2 FYNNEI. The junction had 9 bases not matched to a gene; V was cut back by 6 bases and J by 8 bases. The CDR3 DNA sequence: TGTGCCAGCAGGGGGACTAGCGGGAGTAGGTTCGATGAGCAGTTCTTC. This sequence encodes CASRGTSGSRFDEQFF.

The V and J genes are TRBV9 and TRBJ2-5; 7 nucleotides line up with TRBD2. The CDR3 is 15 residues long. Per the germline V gene, CDR1 is SGDLS and CDR2 is YYNGEE. With 3 bases clipped from V and 2 bases from J, the junction kept 7 bases outside the gene matches. The CDR3 nucleotides read TGTGCCAGCAGCGGCCTAGAAGCGGGGCAAGAGACCCAGTACTTC. Amino acids: CASSGLEAGQETQYF.

The chain links TRBV5-1 to TRBJ2-2, with TRBD1 matching over 11 bases. Germline V gene lookup returns CDR1 SGHRS and CDR2 YFSETQ. The CDR3 length is 16 residues. V lost 4 bases and J lost 6; bases outside the gene matches: 8. The CDR3: CASSVYGTGGPGELFF. For the CDR3, the DNA is TGCGCCAGCAGCGTGTACGGGACAGGGGGTCCCGGGGAGCTGTTTTTT.

The rearrangement uses TRBV7-2 and TRBJ1-1; D remains unclear. The germline V gene encodes CDR1 SGHTA and CDR2 FQGNSA. This CDR3 region has 14 residues. V was shortened by 2 bases and J by 4 bases, with 11 bases between the two germline ends. The CDR3 here is CASSLFSSATEAFF. CDR3 nucleotides: TGTGCCAGCAGCTTATTCTCTAGTGCCACTGAAGCTTTCTTT.

The CDR3 DNA reads as TGTGCCAGCAGTAGAAGGGGACTAGCGGTACTTAGCACAGATACGCAGTATTTT. The encoded protein is CASSRRGLAVLSTDTQYF. J is TRBJ2-3 and V is TRBV27; 11 bases fit TRBD2. The ends lost 5 bases at V and 0 bases at J; junction bases unmatched: 10. CDR3 length: 18 amino acids. The germline CDR1 and CDR2 sequences are MNHEY and SMNVEV (reference sequence).

The V gene is TRBV28, the J gene TRBJ2-7, with D hard to call. The CDR3 is made up of 12 amino acids. V was pared by 3 bases and J by 4 bases, with 7 bases between. CDR1 and CDR2 from the germline V gene are MDHEN and SYDVKM. Here the CDR3 DNA reads TGTGCCAGCAGTTTGTACCTATACGAGCAGTACTTC. It encodes CASSLYLYEQYF. The whole variable domain, filled in from reference TRBV28 and TRBJ2-7, reads DVKVTQSSRYLVKRTGEKVFLECVQDMDHENMFWYRQDPGLGLRLIYFSYDVKMKEKGDIPEGYSVSREKKERFSLILESASTNQTSMYLCASSLYLYEQYFGPGTRLTVT.

The J gene is TRBJ1-3, the V gene TRBV28; possible D gene TRBD1, 6 bases. Germline V lookup: CDR1 MDHEN, CDR2 SYDVKM. The CDR3 loop spans 15 amino acids. V was clipped by 4 bases and J by 0 bases, with 10 bases between them. The CDR3: CASSWGQLSGNTIYF. The CDR3 bases are TGTGCCAGCAGTTGGGGACAACTCTCTGGAAACACCATATATTTT.

The chain joins TRBV4-1 to TRBJ2-7; D is perhaps TRBD1 or TRBD2 (5 bases each). The germline V gene encodes CDR1 MGHRA and CDR2 YSYEKL. Trimming pared 0 bases from V and 0 bases from J, leaving 12 bases between. The CDR3 has 16 residues. The CDR3 DNA is TGCGCCAGCAGCCAAGATCACGCAGGGAGCTCCTACGAGCAGTACTTC. Its translation: CASSQDHAGSSYEQYF.

The CDR3 loop reads CASSIIPANTEAFF. In nucleotides, the CDR3 is TGTGCCAGTAGTATAATTCCAGCGAACACTGAAGCTTTCTTT. This chain uses TRBV19 with TRBJ1-1; D uncertain. Trimming left V 2 bases short and J 1 base short, with 8 bases between. The CDR3 runs to 14 residues. The germline CDR1 and CDR2 sequences are LNHDA and SQIVND (reference sequence).

This chain links TRBV7-9 with TRBJ1-4; D possibly corresponds to TRBD1 (5 bases). Germline CDR1 reads SEHNR; CDR2 reads FQNEAQ (reference sequence). V was pared by 1 base and J by 6 bases, with 15 bases between. The CDR3 is made up of 16 amino acids. This CDR3 reads CASSLGIVRDDEKLFF. The CDR3 DNA sequence: TGTGCCAGCAGCTTAGGAATCGTACGGGACGATGAAAAACTGTTTTTT.

J is TRBJ1-2 and V is TRBV5-6; 12 nucleotides agree with TRBD1. This CDR3 spans 18 amino acids. V lost 0 bases, J lost 1 base, and 7 bases stayed unmatched. Per germline, CDR1 SGHDT and CDR2 YYEEEE. For the CDR3, the DNA is TGTGCCAGCAGCTTGGTCAGGGACAGGGGGCAAGATAACTATGGCTACACCTTC. Translation: CASSLVRDRGQDNYGYTF.

J is TRBJ2-2 and V is TRBV7-3; possible D gene TRBD2, 6 bases. Germline V CDR1 and CDR2: SGHTA, FQGTGA. Trimming cost V 0 bases and J 4 bases, with 15 bases left between them. This CDR3 has 17 amino acids. As DNA, the CDR3 is TGTGCCAGCAGCTTAACCTCGGGAGAAGATAGCACCGGGGAGCTGTTTTTT. Amino acids: CASSLTSGEDSTGELFF.

This clone has just one count. The chain has TRBV28 and TRBJ2-2, with 9 bases matching TRBD2. The CDR3 totals 14 residues. Germline V gene lookup returns CDR1 MDHEN and CDR2 SYDVKM. Trimming cost V 6 bases and J 6 bases; bases outside gene matches: 5. DNA for the CDR3: TGTGCCAGCAGATTAGCGGGAGCGGCCGGGGAGCTGTTTTTT. Residues: CASRLAGAAGELFF.